A selection of T cell receptor beta chains follows, all from one sample in a study of cytomegalovirus exposure and HLA in healthy donors. Assay used: immunoSEQ multiplex PCR; TCRdb lists only in-frame clones, some missing. This table has about 130,000 clones, roughly four fifths appearing once. The specimen sequenced was PBMCs. Every receptor here comes from a male donor in good health and CMV-seropositive. Both conserved end residues are part of each CDR3. Fields, in order: CDR3 length, V gene, J gene, clone size, D gene, CDR3 protein, CDR3 DNA. D genes are given only for firm matches. Rows may omit the clone size; those that give it use once, few, many or a size class.

CDR3 length: 12
V gene: TRBV28
J gene: TRBJ2-7
clone size: -
D gene: -
CDR3 protein: CASSFGAREQYF
CDR3 DNA: TGTGCCAGCAGTTTTGGGGCGCGGGAGCAGTACTTC

CDR3 length: 14
V gene: TRBV5-6
J gene: TRBJ1-1
clone size: -
D gene: -
CDR3 protein: CASSLGPRSTEAFF
CDR3 DNA: TGTGCCAGCAGCTTGGGCCCCCGGAGCACTGAAGCTTTCTTT

CDR3 length: 13
V gene: TRBV19
J gene: TRBJ2-2
clone size: -
D gene: -
CDR3 protein: CASSMGRAGELFF
CDR3 DNA: TGTGCCAGTAGTATGGGCAGGGCCGGGGAGCTGTTTTTT

CDR3 length: 13
V gene: TRBV7-9
J gene: TRBJ2-7
clone size: -
D gene: -
CDR3 protein: CASSPTDITRQYF
CDR3 DNA: TGTGCCAGCAGCCCCACCGACATTACGAGGCAGTACTTC

CDR3 length: 12
V gene: TRBV28
J gene: TRBJ2-7
clone size: -
D gene: -
CDR3 protein: CASSLGLYEQYF
CDR3 DNA: TGTGCCAGCAGTTTAGGACTCTACGAGCAGTACTTC

CDR3 length: 15
V gene: TRBV6-1
J gene: TRBJ1-5
clone size: -
D gene: TRBD1
CDR3 protein: CASSRDSYSNQPQHF
CDR3 DNA: TGTGCCAGCAGTCGGGACAGCTATAGCAATCAGCCCCAGCATTTT

CDR3 length: 14
V gene: TRBV12-5
J gene: TRBJ2-7
clone size: -
D gene: TRBD1
CDR3 protein: CASGLAGGSYEQYF
CDR3 DNA: TGTGCTAGTGGTTTGGCAGGGGGCTCCTACGAGCAGTACTTC

CDR3 length: 14
V gene: TRBV29-1
J gene: TRBJ2-1
clone size: -
D gene: TRBD2
CDR3 protein: CSVVGGVGYNEQFF
CDR3 DNA: TGCAGCGTTGTTGGGGGGGTGGGCTACAATGAGCAGTTCTTC

CDR3 length: 15
V gene: TRBV30
J gene: TRBJ1-2
clone size: -
D gene: -
CDR3 protein: CAWSVPVRGNYGYTF
CDR3 DNA: TGTGCCTGGAGTGTTCCCGTCAGAGGAAACTATGGCTACACCTTC

CDR3 length: 18
V gene: TRBV7-6
J gene: TRBJ2-1
clone size: -
D gene: TRBD2
CDR3 protein: CASSFRGREGSLNNEQFF
CDR3 DNA: TGTGCCAGCAGCTTCAGGGGACGGGAGGGCTCCCTGAACAATGAGCAGTTCTTC

CDR3 length: 16
V gene: TRBV9
J gene: TRBJ2-7
clone size: -
D gene: TRBD2
CDR3 protein: CASSAALAGGPYEQYF
CDR3 DNA: TGTGCCAGCAGCGCAGCCCTTGCGGGAGGCCCCTACGAGCAGTACTTC

CDR3 length: 13
V gene: TRBV6-5
J gene: TRBJ1-1
clone size: -
D gene: TRBD1
CDR3 protein: CASAGQGRTEAFF
CDR3 DNA: TGTGCCAGCGCGGGACAGGGGCGGACTGAAGCTTTCTTT

CDR3 length: 16
V gene: TRBV5-8
J gene: TRBJ1-5
clone size: -
D gene: TRBD1
CDR3 protein: CASSLAGQGFDQPQHF
CDR3 DNA: TGTGCCAGCAGCTTGGCGGGACAGGGCTTTGATCAGCCCCAGCATTTT

CDR3 length: 16
V gene: TRBV5-6
J gene: TRBJ2-7
clone size: -
D gene: TRBD2
CDR3 protein: CASSGGTSGSPYEQYF
CDR3 DNA: TGTGCCAGCAGTGGGGGGACTAGCGGGAGTCCGTACGAGCAGTACTTC

CDR3 length: 15
V gene: TRBV27
J gene: TRBJ1-1
clone size: -
D gene: -
CDR3 protein: CASSASGGRNTEAFF
CDR3 DNA: TGTGCCAGCAGTGCCTCTGGGGGCCGGAACACTGAAGCTTTCTTT

CDR3 length: 14
V gene: TRBV16
J gene: TRBJ2-7
clone size: -
D gene: TRBD2
CDR3 protein: CASSQSAGIYEQYF
CDR3 DNA: TGTGCCAGCAGCCAATCAGCGGGGATCTACGAGCAGTACTTC

CDR3 length: 14
V gene: TRBV6-5
J gene: TRBJ2-2
clone size: -
D gene: TRBD2
CDR3 protein: CASSYSLAGVSLFF
CDR3 DNA: TGTGCCAGCAGTTACTCCCTAGCGGGAGTTTCGCTGTTTTTT

CDR3 length: 15
V gene: TRBV6-5
J gene: TRBJ1-2
clone size: -
D gene: -
CDR3 protein: CASRGGGTHLSGYTF
CDR3 DNA: TGTGCCAGCAGGGGAGGGGGGACCCACCTCTCTGGCTACACCTTC

CDR3 length: 14
V gene: TRBV18
J gene: TRBJ1-5
clone size: once
D gene: TRBD1
CDR3 protein: CASSLDRGNQPQHF
CDR3 DNA: TGTGCCAGCTCACTGGACAGGGGCAATCAGCCCCAGCATTTT

CDR3 length: 13
V gene: TRBV11-3
J gene: TRBJ1-3
clone size: -
D gene: -
CDR3 protein: CASSPTGLNTIYF
CDR3 DNA: TGTGCCAGCAGCCCGACGGGATTAAACACCATATATTTT

CDR3 length: 15
V gene: TRBV5-1
J gene: TRBJ1-1
clone size: -
D gene: -
CDR3 protein: CASSLGVQLNTEAFF
CDR3 DNA: TGCGCCAGCAGCTTGGGTGTACAGTTGAACACTGAAGCTTTCTTT

CDR3 length: 14
V gene: TRBV7-2
J gene: TRBJ2-7
clone size: few
D gene: -
CDR3 protein: CASNTIPTSHEQYF
CDR3 DNA: TGTGCCAGCAATACCATTCCGACAAGCCACGAGCAGTACTTC

CDR3 length: 15
V gene: TRBV5-6
J gene: TRBJ1-5
clone size: -
D gene: TRBD1
CDR3 protein: CASSRGQVFSQPQHF
CDR3 DNA: TGTGCCAGCAGCAGGGGACAGGTCTTCAGTCAGCCCCAGCATTTT